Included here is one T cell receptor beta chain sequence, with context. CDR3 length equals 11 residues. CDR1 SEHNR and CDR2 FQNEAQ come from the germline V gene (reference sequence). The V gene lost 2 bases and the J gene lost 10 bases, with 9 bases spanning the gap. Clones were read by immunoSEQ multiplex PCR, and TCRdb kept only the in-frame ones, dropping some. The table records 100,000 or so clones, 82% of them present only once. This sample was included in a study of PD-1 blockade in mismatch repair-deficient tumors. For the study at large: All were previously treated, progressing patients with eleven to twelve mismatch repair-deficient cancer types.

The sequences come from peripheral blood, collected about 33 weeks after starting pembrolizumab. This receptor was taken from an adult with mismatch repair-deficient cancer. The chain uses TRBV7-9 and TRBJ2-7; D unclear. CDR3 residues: CASSLPPKQYF. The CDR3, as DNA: TGTGCCAGCAGCTTACCGCCCAAACAGTACTTC.